Following are 7 T cell receptor beta chains from one sample sequenced in a study of cytomegalovirus exposure and HLA in healthy donors. 13 Jbeta primers and 60 Vbeta primers were used for the PCR. Libraries were prepared by immunoSEQ multiplex PCR; TCRdb keeps only in-frame clonotypes and omits some of them. The repertoire has roughly 200,000 clones, about 9% of them found once; the top ten carry 1% to 1.5%. The sequenced sample was PBMCs. The receptors stem from a woman aged 25 to 39 in good health and CMV-seropositive.

This clone has a handful of counts. The V call is TRBV2, the J call TRBJ2-5, with D possibly being TRBD2 (6 bases). The CDR3 consists of 15 residues. Germline assignment: CDR1 SNHLY and CDR2 FYNNEI. The V gene lost 7 bases and the J gene lost 4 bases, with 19 bases spanning the gap. The chain's CDR3 is CASTLTRSGGETQYF. CDR3 nucleotides: TGTGCCAGCACCTTGACTAGGTCGGGCGGAGAGACCCAGTACTTC. The entire variable domain, with the rest obtained from reference TRBV2 and TRBJ2-5, is as follows: EPEVTQTPSHQVTQMGQEVILRCVPISNHLYFYWYRQILGQKVEFLVSFYNNEISEKSEIFDDQFSVERPDGSNFTLKIRSTKLEDSAMYFCASTLTRSGGETQYFGPGTRLLVL.

In nucleotides, the CDR3 is TGCGCCAGCAGCTTTGGAGACAGGGGGCTAGCCAAAAACATTCAGTACTTC. Translation: CASSFGDRGLAKNIQYF. V is TRBV5-1 and J is TRBJ2-4; the match to TRBD1 covers 10 bases. The CDR3 has 17 amino acids. With V trimmed by 2 bases and J by 0 bases, 5 bases remained unmatched. Germline-derived CDR1 and CDR2 are SGHRS and YFSETQ.

Notes on this clone: Other nucleotide sequences from this sample produce the same CDR3. The chain is built from TRBV5-1 and TRBJ2-2; TRBD1 is a possible D gene (6 bases). The CDR3 spans 14 residues. Trimming stripped 4 bases from V and 2 bases from J, with 9 bases between. Germline V gene sequence: CDR1 SGHRS, CDR2 YFSETQ. CDR3: CASSQQGNTGELFF. CDR3 sequence (DNA): TGCGCCAGCAGCCAACAGGGTAACACCGGGGAGCTGTTTTTT.

This chain joins TRBV25-1 and TRBJ2-3; 14 bases fit TRBD2. The length of the CDR3 is 15 residues. The germline CDR1 and CDR2 sequences are MGHDK and SYGVNS. With 7 bases clipped from V and 5 bases from J, the junction kept 5 bases outside the gene matches. The CDR3 sequence: CASKTSGRAKDTQYF. The CDR3 coding sequence is TGTGCCAGCAAGACTAGCGGGAGGGCCAAAGATACGCAGTATTTT. The full variable domain, with the rest looked up from reference TRBV25-1 and TRBJ2-3, is EADIYQTPRYLVIGTGKKITLECSQTMGHDKMYWYQQDPGMELHLIHYSYGVNSTEKGDLSSESTVSRIRTEHFPLTLESARPSHTSQYLCASKTSGRAKDTQYFGPGTRLTVL.

This clone was seen more than once but under ten times. The rearrangement links TRBV5-8 to TRBJ2-1, with 10 positions matching TRBD1. CDR3 length: 15 residues. V lost 4 bases, J lost 3 bases, and 4 bases stayed unmatched. Germline lookup yields CDR1 SGHTS and CDR2 YDEGEE. CDR3 in amino acids: CASSIGTGVYNEQFF. The CDR3 DNA reads TGTGCCAGCAGCATCGGGACAGGGGTCTACAATGAGCAGTTCTTC.

The chain uses TRBV19 and TRBJ1-1; 8 bases align to TRBD1. The germline CDR1 and CDR2 sequences are LNHDA and SQIVND (reference sequence). This CDR3 is built from 15 residues. Trimming cost V 4 bases and J 4 bases; bases outside gene matches: 8. CDR3 nucleotide sequence: TGTGCCAGTAGTAAACTTGACAGGGGAACCACTGAAGCTTTCTTT. This codes for CASSKLDRGTTEAFF.

The chain joins TRBV6-6 to TRBJ2-1; possibly TRBD2 for D (5 bases). The CDR3 contains 13 residues. Germline CDR1 reads MNHNY; CDR2 reads SVGAGI (reference sequence). The germline V and J ends were trimmed by 0 bases and 6 bases, with 6 bases remaining between them. The CDR3 DNA follows: TGTGCCAGCAGTTACTCCCTAGCCAATGAGCAGTTCTTC. Its translation is CASSYSLANEQFF.